Below, 32 T cell receptor beta chains from the same sample are listed, as sequenced in a study of cytomegalovirus exposure and HLA in healthy donors. This PCR relied on a set of 60 Vbeta primers and 13 Jbeta primers. TCRdb keeps only in-frame clones here, not all; method: immunoSEQ multiplex PCR. The sample records under 200,000 clones, around two thirds being singletons. Sequencing was carried out using PBMCs. The receptor set was obtained from a man between 50 and 59 years old in good health and CMV-seronegative.

This clone was detected only a few times. This rearrangement joins TRBV6-5 to TRBJ1-2; D gene unclear. This CDR3 is 14 amino acids long. Trimming removed 2 bases from V and 4 bases from J, with 11 bases in between. The V gene's germline CDR1 is MNHEY and CDR2 SVGAGI. DNA of the CDR3: TGTGCCAGCAGTTACCTAGGCGTAGGCTATGGCTACACCTTC. It encodes CASSYLGVGYGYTF.

The V gene is TRBV9, the J gene TRBJ2-3; 9 bases fit TRBD1. This CDR3 region has 15 residues. Germline lookup yields CDR1 SGDLS and CDR2 YYNGEE. V was clipped by 5 bases and J by 6 bases; unmatched bases: 10. CDR3 DNA: TGTGCCAGCAGAACCGGGACAGGGATGCCGGATACGCAGTATTTT. Translated: CASRTGTGMPDTQYF.

This clone was seen more than once but under ten times. The chain has TRBV11-2 and TRBJ2-6; tentatively, D is TRBD1 (5 bases). The ends were cut back, 5 bases at V and 2 bases at J, with 10 bases in the middle. Germline lookup yields CDR1 SGHAT and CDR2 FQNNGV. This CDR3 is 15 amino acids long. The CDR3 DNA reads TGTGCCAGCAGCCGGAAAGGGGCTGGGGCCAACGTCCTGACTTTC. As protein: CASSRKGAGANVLTF.

The V call is TRBV19, the J call TRBJ2-7; D perhaps matches TRBD1 (5 bases). V lost 6 bases, J lost 2 bases, and 17 bases lay in between. CDR3 length: 15 residues. Germline loops: CDR1 LNHDA, CDR2 SQIVND (reference sequence). The CDR3 loop reads CASRQGTGATYEQYF. The CDR3 nucleotides are TGTGCCAGTAGGCAAGGCACAGGCGCAACCTACGAGCAGTACTTC.

The chain employs TRBV5-1 and TRBJ1-6; D call uncertain. Germline CDR1 and CDR2: SGHRS and YFSETQ. This CDR3 is 15 amino acids long. With 0 bases removed from V and 7 bases from J, the gap between germline ends came to 11 bases. The DNA of the CDR3 is TGCGCCAGCAGCTTGGATGGCCAATGGAATTCACCCCTCCACTTT. Translated, it gives CASSLDGQWNSPLHF.

V and J are TRBV4-1 and TRBJ1-3; no firm D call. Deletions cut 3 bases from V and 0 bases from J, with 9 bases between. Per germline, CDR1 MGHRA and CDR2 YSYEKL. The CDR3 loop spans 15 amino acids. The CDR3 bases are TGCGCCAGCAGCCACCTACAGAACTCTGGAAACACCATATATTTT. Translation: CASSHLQNSGNTIYF.

This clone was counted only a few times. The chain combines TRBV4-1 with TRBJ2-7; 7 bases are a match to TRBD1. Germline CDR1 MGHRA, CDR2 YSYEKL. Germline trimming cut 4 bases from V and 3 bases from J; bases unmatched to any gene: 12. This CDR3 is built from 16 residues. The CDR3 nucleotides are TGCGCCAGCAGCCTCGCGTGGACAGGACTCCTCTACGAGCAGTACTTC. This encodes CASSLAWTGLLYEQYF.

The table lists this clone with a few counts. This rearrangement joins TRBV7-8 to TRBJ1-1; D is undetermined. Trimming removed 5 bases from V and 1 base from J, with 17 bases in between. The germline V gene has CDR1 SGHVS and CDR2 FQNEAQ. This CDR3 contains 16 residues. The CDR3 sequence is CASSPPSARRNTEAFF. CDR3 DNA: TGTGCCAGCAGCCCTCCCTCAGCCCGGAGGAACACTGAAGCTTTCTTT.

This chain connects TRBV19 to TRBJ2-1; the match to TRBD2 covers 10 bases. V lost 1 base and J lost 15; bases outside the gene matches: 9. The CDR3 is 14 residues long. CDR1 and CDR2 from the germline V gene are LNHDA and SQIVND (reference sequence). The chain's CDR3 is CASSIAGSGGRVFF. The DNA for the CDR3 is TGTGCCAGTAGTATAGCTGGTAGCGGGGGGAGGGTGTTCTTC. The full variable domain, in which reference TRBV19 and TRBJ2-1 provide the parts outside the CDR3, is DGGITQSPKYLFRKEGQNVTLSCEQNLNHDAMYWYRQDPGQGLRLIYYSQIVNDFQKGDIAEGYSVSREKKESFPLTVTSAQKNPTAFYLCASSIAGSGGRVFFGPGTRLTVL.

This clone has a handful of counts. V and J are TRBV5-1 and TRBJ1-1, with 9 bases that match TRBD1. After removal of 4 bases from V and 7 bases from J, the junction contained 8 bases not matched to a gene. Germline V gene data show CDR1 as SGHRS and CDR2 as YFSETQ. The CDR3 runs to 14 residues. Here the CDR3 reads CASSRLGTGREAFF. CDR3 DNA: TGCGCCAGCAGCCGTCTTGGGACAGGGCGTGAAGCTTTCTTT.

The chain couples TRBV19 to TRBJ1-4; 10 bases are a match to TRBD1. Trimming removed 5 bases from V and 0 bases from J; junction bases left unmatched: 6. This CDR3 comprises 17 residues. The germline V gene encodes CDR1 LNHDA and CDR2 SQIVND (reference sequence). The CDR3 nucleotides are TGTGCCAGTAGTCCCCGGGACAGGGGTACAACTAATGAAAAACTGTTTTTT. It codes for CASSPRDRGTTNEKLFF.

This clone was counted a few times. V usage is TRBV5-1 and J usage is TRBJ2-7, with D maybe TRBD2 (5 bases). The germline gives CDR1 SGHRS, CDR2 YFSETQ. Trimming left V 3 bases short and J 2 bases short, with 15 bases between. This CDR3 is 15 amino acids long. The CDR3 sequence: CASSSERLPPYEQYF. The CDR3 nucleotides read TGCGCCAGCAGCTCGGAGAGACTACCACCCTACGAGCAGTACTTC.

In nucleotides, the CDR3 is TGTGCCAGCAGCCGCAGGGGAAACACTGAAGCTTTCTTT. Its translation: CASSRRGNTEAFF. This sequence joins TRBV6-5 and TRBJ1-1; D might be TRBD1 (6 bases). With 6 bases removed from V and 2 bases from J, the gap between germline ends came to 10 bases. Germline V lookup: CDR1 MNHEY, CDR2 SVGAGI. This CDR3 contains 13 residues.

The chain carries TRBV7-9 and TRBJ2-7, with 8 bases identical to TRBD1. Germline CDR1 and CDR2: SEHNR and FQNEAQ (reference sequence). The CDR3 consists of 14 residues. V lost 1 base to trimming and J lost 4 bases; unmatched junction nucleotides: 3. The CDR3 bases are TGTGCCAGCAGCTTAGAAGACAGGGGTTACGAGCAGTACTTC. Protein sequence: CASSLEDRGYEQYF.

This clone was found a few times. The rearrangement joins TRBV5-6 to TRBJ2-7; perhaps TRBD1 as D (7 bases). V was cut by 4 bases and J by 0 bases, with 11 bases left in between. From germline, CDR1 is SGHDT and CDR2 YYEEEE. This CDR3 has 14 amino acids. The CDR3, as DNA: TGTGCCAGCAGCCCAGGGGGGAGCTCCTACGAGCAGTACTTC. Protein sequence: CASSPGGSSYEQYF.

Only a few counts were recorded for this clone. The rearrangement uses TRBV11-2 and TRBJ2-5; 9 bases are a match to TRBD2. CDR3 length: 17 residues. The V gene's germline CDR1 is SGHAT and CDR2 FQNNGV. The J segment lost 1 base and the V segment lost 1 base, leaving 7 bases of the junction unmatched. CDR3 sequence (DNA): TGTGCCAGCAGCTTAGTAGGTGGTAGCGGGGGCCAAGAGACCCAGTACTTC. As protein: CASSLVGGSGGQETQYF. The whole variable domain, remainder taken from reference TRBV11-2 and TRBJ2-5, is EAGVAQSPRYKIIEKRQSVAFWCNPISGHATLYWYQQILGQGPKLLIQFQNNGVVDDSQLPKDRFSAERLKGVDSTLKIQPAKLEDSAVYLCASSLVGGSGGQETQYFGPGTRLLVL.

Comments on this clone: One junction end disagrees with the germline gene, perhaps due to a read error. The V call is TRBV2, the J call TRBJ2-7; 13 positions agree with TRBD2. Germline CDR1 is SNHLY and CDR2 is FYNNEI. The CDR3 extends over 17 amino acids. This CDR3 reads CASTQSTSGGGSSEQYF. The DNA of the CDR3 is TGTGCCAGCACCCAAAGTACTAGCGGGGGGGGCTCCTCCGAGCAGTACTTC. Combining the CDR3 with reference TRBV2 and TRBJ2-7 gives the whole variable domain EPEVTQTPSHQVTQMGQEVILRCVPISNHLYFYWYRQILGQKVEFLVSFYNNEISEKSEIFDDQFSVERPDGSNFTLKIRSTKLEDSAMYFCASTQSTSGGGSSEQYFGPGTRLTVT.

This clone was counted a few times. The genes are TRBV11-2 and TRBJ2-3; tentatively, D is TRBD1 (8 bases). Germline values: CDR1 SGHAT, CDR2 FQNNGV. This CDR3 region has 16 residues. Trimming stripped 0 bases from V and 3 bases from J, with 13 bases between. CDR3 sequence (DNA): TGTGCCAGCAGCTTAGAACAGGGGGGGTATACAGATACGCAGTATTTT. It codes for CASSLEQGGYTDTQYF.

V usage is TRBV11-2 and J usage is TRBJ2-7, with D maybe TRBD1 (5 bases). Germline loops: CDR1 SGHAT, CDR2 FQNNGV. V was trimmed by 5 bases and J by 9 bases, leaving 11 bases between them. The CDR3 totals 11 residues. The CDR3 DNA reads TGTGCCAGCAGCAGCCGAGACAGGCAGTACTTC. Residues: CASSSRDRQYF.

The DNA for the CDR3 is TGTGCCAGCACCAGGACTAGCGGTAACACAGATACGCAGTATTTT. Protein product: CASTRTSGNTDTQYF. J is TRBJ2-3 and V is TRBV6-6; 10 nucleotides agree with TRBD2. CDR3 length: 15 residues. Unmatched junction bases numbered 6, after V lost 7 bases and J lost 2 bases. Germline CDR1 and CDR2: MNHNY and SVGAGI (reference sequence).

This clone has only a few counts. V usage is TRBV9 and J usage is TRBJ2-7; 9 positions match TRBD1. The CDR3 covers 16 residues. From germline, CDR1 is SGDLS and CDR2 YYNGEE. V was pared by 0 bases and J by 0 bases, with 4 bases of the junction left unmatched. The CDR3 nucleotides read TGTGCCAGCAGCGTAGGGTTGGGACAGGGCTCCTACGAGCAGTACTTC. This codes for CASSVGLGQGSYEQYF. Filled out from reference TRBV9 and TRBJ2-7, the complete variable domain reads DSGVTQTPKHLITATGQRVTLRCSPRSGDLSVYWYQQSLDQGLQFLIQYYNGEERAKGNILERFSAQQFPDLHSELNLSSLELGDSALYFCASSVGLGQGSYEQYFGPGTRLTVT.

The sample holds a few counts of this clone. J is TRBJ2-5 and V is TRBV4-1; 10 bases are a match to TRBD2. V lost 6 bases and J lost 5; bases outside the gene matches: 15. CDR1 is MGHRA, CDR2 YSYEKL, per germline. This CDR3 region has 17 residues. This CDR3 is CASSLRGSGGPQETQYF. CDR3 DNA: TGCGCCAGCAGTTTAAGGGGTAGCGGGGGGCCCCAGGAGACCCAGTACTTC.

CDR3 sequence: CATQTGPNTEAFF. The CDR3, as DNA: TGTGCCACTCAGACAGGCCCCAACACTGAAGCTTTCTTT. The chain uses TRBV10-3 and TRBJ1-1, with a possible D match to TRBD1 (6 bases). This CDR3 is 13 amino acids long. V lost 10 bases to trimming and J lost 2 bases, with 14 bases between them. Germline CDR1 ENHRY, CDR2 SYGVKD.

The V call is TRBV29-1, the J call TRBJ2-1; weak D call: TRBD2 (5 bases). V was shortened by 2 bases and J by 7 bases, with 6 bases between the two germline ends. Germline CDR1 and CDR2: SQVTM and ANQGSEA. This CDR3 contains 11 residues. In DNA, the CDR3 is TGCAGCGTTGAACGCGGGAATGAGCAGTTCTTC. Protein product: CSVERGNEQFF.

This chain links TRBV7-8 with TRBJ2-2; D possibly corresponds to TRBD2 (5 bases). CDR1 SGHVS and CDR2 FQNEAQ come from the germline V gene. Trimming stripped 5 bases from V and 5 bases from J, with 15 bases between. The CDR3 has 15 residues. The CDR3 is CASSPLRTRTGELFF. DNA for the CDR3: TGTGCCAGCAGCCCCCTCCGGACTCGGACCGGGGAGCTGTTTTTT.

The V and J genes are TRBV6-6 and TRBJ2-7; D may be TRBD2 (6 bases). Per germline, CDR1 MNHNY and CDR2 SVGAGI (reference sequence). CDR3 length: 14 residues. The V end lost 6 bases, the J end lost 4 bases, and 16 bases lay between the germline ends. The CDR3 here is CASRPPGDRYEQYF. CDR3 in DNA: TGTGCCAGCAGGCCTCCGGGAGATCGTTACGAGCAGTACTTC.

This chain connects TRBV5-1 to TRBJ2-7; no clear D gene. V lost 0 bases, J lost 3 bases, and 10 bases lay in between. This CDR3 is 14 amino acids long. Germline CDR1 reads SGHRS; CDR2 reads YFSETQ. CDR3 coding DNA: TGCGCCAGCAGCTTGGGGCGGAATCGCTACGAGCAGTACTTC. It yields the protein CASSLGRNRYEQYF. The full variable domain, completed using reference TRBV5-1 and TRBJ2-7, is KAGVTQTPRYLIKTRGQQVTLSCSPISGHRSVSWYQQTPGQGLQFLFEYFSETQRNKGNFPGRFSGRQFSNSRSEMNVSTLELGDSALYLCASSLGRNRYEQYFGPGTRLTVT.

The chain carries TRBV18 and TRBJ1-2; TRBD1 agrees at 8 bases. With V trimmed by 0 bases and J by 4 bases, 4 bases remained unmatched. CDR3 length equals 15 residues. Germline values: CDR1 KGHSH, CDR2 LQKENI. Here the CDR3 reads CASSPPAGGGYGYTF. The DNA of the CDR3 is TGTGCCAGCTCACCACCGGCAGGGGGCGGCTATGGCTACACCTTC.

In this sample, this clone turned up a few times. The chain uses TRBV7-2 and TRBJ2-3; 12 bases are a match to TRBD2. After removal of 5 bases from V and 4 bases from J, the junction contained 4 bases not matched to a gene. Germline lookup yields CDR1 SGHTA and CDR2 FQGNSA. The CDR3 totals 15 residues. Written as DNA, the CDR3 is TGTGCCAGCAGCGATACTAGCGGGGGGCCAGATACGCAGTATTTT. Protein: CASSDTSGGPDTQYF.

This clone was seen only a few times. The chain is built from TRBV19 and TRBJ1-5, with TRBD1 as a possible D gene (5 bases). Germline CDR1 is LNHDA and CDR2 is SQIVND (reference sequence). V was trimmed by 5 bases and J by 1 base, leaving 21 bases between them. CDR3 size: 18 residues. CDR3 sequence: CASSPTGGSGRSNQPQHF. CDR3 sequence (DNA): TGTGCCAGTAGTCCCACGGGGGGTTCGGGCAGGAGCAATCAGCCCCAGCATTTT.

The V and J genes are TRBV7-6 and TRBJ2-2; TRBD2 aligns across 11 bases. There are 20 residues in the CDR3. Germline assignment: CDR1 SGHVS and CDR2 FNYEAQ. After removal of 4 bases from V and 3 bases from J, the junction contained 16 bases not matched to a gene. DNA for the CDR3: TGTGCCAGCAGCTCATACCCTACTAGCGGGGGCCAATGGGACACCGGGGAGCTGTTTTTT. As protein: CASSSYPTSGGQWDTGELFF.

The chain employs TRBV7-6 and TRBJ2-7; 9 bases are shared with TRBD1. V dropped 1 base and J dropped 2; count of bases not matched to a gene: 3. CDR3 size: 15 residues. Germline V CDR1 and CDR2: SGHVS, FNYEAQ. CDR3 nucleotide sequence: TGTGCCAGCAGCTTAGGGACAGGGGCAACCTACGAGCAGTACTTC. Amino acid sequence: CASSLGTGATYEQYF.